Listed below are T cell receptor beta chains from one sample, sequenced in a study of OX40 agonist ivuxolimab in advanced cancers. Assay used: immunoSEQ multiplex PCR; TCRdb lists only in-frame clones, some missing. Here the sample spans some 68,000 clones, roughly 86% being singletons. The sample here was CD4+ or CD8+ T cells sorted from blood, taken in a trial of the OX40 agonist ivuxolimab. These receptors all stem from an adult with an advanced solid tumor such as melanoma, head and neck, liver or kidney cancer. CDR3s include the opening cysteine and the closing phenylalanine or tryptophan. The order of the fields is D gene, V gene, clone size, J gene, CDR3 protein, CDR3 DNA. A D gene is named only where the DNA matches it firmly. Clone sizes are given selectively: once, few, many, or a class where the clone is expanded.

>NA|TRBV7-2|NA|TRBJ2-1
CASGRLGGRYNEQFF
TGTGCCAGCGGACGTCTAGGGGGGCGCTACAATGAGCAGTTCTTC
>NA|TRBV5-4|NA|TRBJ2-3
CASSFRVSEGTDTQYF
TGTGCCAGCAGCTTCCGGGTTTCCGAAGGCACAGATACGCAGTATTTT
>NA|TRBV29-1|NA|TRBJ2-3
CSVELQGTDTQYF
TGCAGCGTTGAATTACAGGGAACAGATACGCAGTATTTT
>NA|TRBV4-2|NA|TRBJ1-6
CASSQDLGRDSPLHF
TGTGCCAGCAGCCAAGATCTCGGGCGGGATTCACCCCTCCACTTT
>NA|TRBV12-5|NA|TRBJ1-1
CASGFYMGRSHTEAFF
TGTGCTAGTGGTTTTTATATGGGCAGGAGCCACACTGAAGCTTTCTTT
>NA|TRBV19|medium-sized|TRBJ2-2
CASSKEGEKGGELFF
TGTGCCAGTAGTAAGGAGGGGGAAAAAGGCGGGGAGCTGTTTTTT
>NA|TRBV19|once|TRBJ1-2
CASRGRDVYYGYTF
TGTGCCAGTAGGGGCCGGGATGTGTACTATGGCTACACCTTC
>NA|TRBV29-1|NA|TRBJ2-5
CSVPGPGGETQYF
TGCAGCGTGCCCGGTCCTGGCGGGGAGACCCAGTACTTC
>TRBD2|TRBV11-3|once|TRBJ2-1
CASSPPSGTSGTNEQFF
TGTGCCAGCAGCCCCCCTTCCGGGACTAGCGGGACTAATGAGCAGTTCTTC
>NA|TRBV2|many|TRBJ1-1
CASSLLGAEAFF
TGTGCCAGCAGCCTTTTAGGGGCTGAAGCTTTCTTT
>TRBD1|TRBV6-5|NA|TRBJ1-1
CASSYPGQAEAFF
TGTGCCAGCAGTTATCCGGGACAGGCTGAAGCTTTCTTT
>TRBD1|TRBV7-3|NA|TRBJ2-7
CASSPGGQASEQYF
TGTGCCAGCAGCCCAGGGGGACAGGCGTCCGAGCAGTACTTC
>NA|TRBV7-9|NA|TRBJ2-1
CASMTQINEQFF
TGTGCCAGCATGACGCAAATCAATGAGCAGTTCTTC
>TRBD2|TRBV2|NA|TRBJ2-2
CASRSGTSGYTGELFF
TGTGCCAGCAGGTCCGGGACTAGCGGGTACACCGGGGAGCTGTTTTTT
>NA|TRBV30|NA|TRBJ2-1
CAWTWVSYNEQFF
TGTGCCTGGACTTGGGTTTCCTACAATGAGCAGTTCTTC
>NA|TRBV5-6|NA|TRBJ2-5
CASSLADSQETQYF
TGTGCCAGCAGCTTGGCTGACAGCCAAGAGACCCAGTACTTC
>NA|TRBV7-2|NA|TRBJ2-3
CASRAVPLGTDTQYF
TGTGCCAGCAGGGCCGTCCCTCTGGGCACAGATACGCAGTATTTT